This T cell receptor (beta chain) was documented in a study of blood T cell repertoires in COVID-19 (dated by TCRdb to 2020 to 2022). Looking at the study overall: The collaborator samples originated in the United States, Italy and Spain and spanned the acute and convalescent phases of COVID-19. The prospective study material was composed of cDNA or gDNA derived from T cells, B-cell-depleted T cells, or PBMCs. Subjects who had been exposed to COVID-19, were actively infected with it, or had recovered from it provided the deeply sampled blood TCRbeta repertoires that made up the dataset. The repertoires were released in a freely available public database intended as a resource for research on the immune response to SARS-CoV-2. Samples came from the ongoing ImmuneRACE study (first 160 participants) plus 1,254 subjects from 6 global collaborators. Sample metadata almost always included a de-identified subject ID, COVID-19 status, age in years and sex. Where available, HLA class I and class II types were taken from metadata supplied by the sample provider and were not determined by assay-based typing. What the authors observed across the whole study: Clinical and demographic metadata were provided uncurated, with the amount varying by source and participant.

The immunoSEQ Assay, a bias-controlled multiplex PCR, was used to amplify TCRbeta CDR3 regions from genomic DNA. The source study handled its data this way. Within the assay, amplification of reference gene primers was used to estimate how many nucleated cells each sample contained. Sequence reads were collapsed and filtered to measure the absolute abundance of every unique TCRbeta CDR3 rearrangement. Productive Simpson clonality was computed per sample as the square root of Simpson's diversity index over productive rearrangements. TCRdb limited this immuneACCESS table to in-frame rearrangements with V and J called. A share of clones is missing; checked studies link under half to unresolved V genes, and the rest is unexplained. That table supplies the V and J calls and clone size; D and trimming were determined from the DNA. The sample data list 150,000 or so clones, and around 82% of these were observed just once. The ten largest make up around 7% of the sample.

Note on this clone: Its antigen is still unknown. Per-nucleotide qualities are absent, and no much larger clonotype sits a single base away.

Trimmed from V: 3 bases; trimmed from J: 4 bases; junction bases lacking a gene match: 4. CDR1 ENHRY and CDR2 SYGVKD were looked up in the germline V gene. The CDR3 runs 14 amino acids, cysteine and phenylalanine included. CDR3 DNA is the only sequence kept; it has 42 bases, read in frame from the first base. One collaborating source in Seattle enrolled patients during active infection and followed them longitudinally through the course of disease. Each collaborating institution followed its own protocols to collect whole blood in K2EDTA tubes. For TCRbeta analysis, collaborator samples were shipped as frozen whole blood, as isolated PBMCs, or as DNA extracted from either sample type.

This sequence was found in a woman in her 40s with COVID-19, enrolled during active disease. Source material: peripheral blood. Recombination linked TRBV10-3 to TRBJ2-5; TRBD2 aligns with 8 central bases. The sequenced DNA is TGTGCCATCAGTGATCGGGGGGGGCGAGAGACCCAGTACTTC. Its coded protein is CAISDRGGRETQYF.